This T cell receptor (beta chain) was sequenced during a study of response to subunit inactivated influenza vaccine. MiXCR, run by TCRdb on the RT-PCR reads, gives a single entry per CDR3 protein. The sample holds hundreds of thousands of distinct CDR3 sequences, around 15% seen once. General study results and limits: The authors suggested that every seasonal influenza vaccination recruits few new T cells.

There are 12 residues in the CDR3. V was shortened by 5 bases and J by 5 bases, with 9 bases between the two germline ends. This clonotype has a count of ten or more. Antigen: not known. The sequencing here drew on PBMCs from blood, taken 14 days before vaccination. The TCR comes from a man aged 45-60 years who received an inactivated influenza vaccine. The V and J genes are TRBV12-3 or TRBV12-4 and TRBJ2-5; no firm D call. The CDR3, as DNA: TGTGCCAGCAGTCTCATGAGGGAGACCCAGTACTTC. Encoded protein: CASSLMRETQYF.